The 18 T cell receptor beta chains given below trace back to one sample, sequenced in a study of T-cell reconstitution after alpha-beta-depleted transplantation in children. The TCRbeta library incorporated unique molecular identifiers. MiXCR was run by TCRdb on the PCR reads, yielding one entry per CDR3 protein. The table has about 110,000 distinct CDR3 sequences, approximately 6.9% seen once. Material: PBMCs, mostly from graft donor cells, obtained 360 days after TCRalphabeta/CD19-depleted stem cell transplant. The receptors derive from a male patient aged 2 to 10 who had a stem cell transplant for acute lymphoblastic leukemia, so the T cells may come from the graft donor.

This clonotype was detected ten times or more. V usage is TRBV5-1 and J usage is TRBJ2-6; a weak D match, TRBD1 (6 bases). The V end was cut by 1 base, the J end by 0 bases, with 14 bases between. The CDR3 spans 18 residues. Germline CDR1 is SGHRS and CDR2 is YFSETQ. Here the CDR3 reads CASSLQQGPLSGANVLTF. The CDR3 coding sequence is TGCGCCAGCAGCTTGCAACAGGGCCCCCTCTCTGGGGCCAACGTCCTGACTTTC.

The sample holds many counts of this clonotype. The chain has TRBV7-9 and TRBJ1-6; D ambiguous. This CDR3 contains 12 residues. Trimming pared 8 bases from V and 6 bases from J, leaving 8 bases between. CDR1 and CDR2 from the germline V gene are SEHNR and FQNEAQ (reference sequence). This CDR3 is CASEVLNSPLHF. The DNA for the CDR3 is TGTGCCAGCGAGGTCCTTAATTCACCCCTCCACTTT.

The V and J genes are TRBV11-2 and TRBJ2-5; 8 bases are a match to TRBD2. J lost 1 base, V lost 5 bases, and 9 bases had no gene match. Germline V gene data show CDR1 as SGHAT and CDR2 as FQNNGV. CDR3 length equals 16 residues. CDR3 DNA: TGTGCCAGCAGCCCTTTAGCGGGGAGGGGCCAAGAGACCCAGTACTTC. Protein sequence: CASSPLAGRGQETQYF. Full variable domain (missing parts from reference TRBV11-2 and TRBJ2-5): EAGVAQSPRYKIIEKRQSVAFWCNPISGHATLYWYQQILGQGPKLLIQFQNNGVVDDSQLPKDRFSAERLKGVDSTLKIQPAKLEDSAVYLCASSPLAGRGQETQYFGPGTRLLVL.

This clonotype has more than one count but fewer than ten. The chain employs TRBV30 and TRBJ1-2; 8 positions agree with TRBD1. From germline, CDR1 is GTSNPN and CDR2 SVGIG (reference sequence). The CDR3 consists of 11 residues. The trim removed 8 bases at V and 3 bases at J, leaving 2 bases unmatched. The CDR3 loop is CARQGYYGYTF. DNA for the CDR3: TGTGCCCGACAGGGGTACTATGGCTACACCTTC.

In its sample, this clonotype was seen many times. The V gene is TRBV5-1, the J gene TRBJ2-7; no firm D call. Germline V gene sequence: CDR1 SGHRS, CDR2 YFSETQ. The CDR3 has 13 residues. The V and J ends lost 2 bases and 3 bases respectively, with 9 bases between them. The CDR3 here is CASSFSDGYEQYF. CDR3 DNA: TGCGCCAGCAGCTTTTCCGACGGCTACGAGCAGTACTTC.

The chain recombines TRBV5-1 with TRBJ2-2, with 11 bases lining up with TRBD2. This CDR3 has 16 residues. Germline CDR1 reads SGHRS; CDR2 reads YFSETQ. Germline trimming cut 0 bases from V and 6 bases from J; bases unmatched to any gene: 4. The CDR3 nucleotides read TGCGCCAGCAGCTTGGGTCCACTAGCGGGAGCCGGGGAGCTGTTTTTT. This gives the protein CASSLGPLAGAGELFF. Using reference TRBV5-1 and TRBJ2-2 for the parts outside the CDR3, the full variable domain is KAGVTQTPRYLIKTRGQQVTLSCSPISGHRSVSWYQQTPGQGLQFLFEYFSETQRNKGNFPGRFSGRQFSNSRSEMNVSTLELGDSALYLCASSLGPLAGAGELFFGEGSRLTVL.

The table lists this clonotype with many counts. The chain has TRBV28 and TRBJ2-7; the match to TRBD1 covers 11 bases. CDR1 is MDHEN and CDR2 is SYDVKM in the germline V gene. CDR3 length equals 15 residues. The J segment lost 3 bases and the V segment lost 6 bases, leaving 7 bases of the junction unmatched. The CDR3 sequence: CASSDWDRGIYEQYF. CDR3 nucleotide sequence: TGTGCCAGCAGCGATTGGGACAGGGGGATCTACGAGCAGTACTTC.

The rearrangement links TRBV4-3 to TRBJ1-1; unclear D gene. The CDR3 runs to 14 residues. Germline-derived CDR1 and CDR2 are LGHNA and YSLEER. V lost 3 bases, J lost 1 base, and 9 bases lay in between. CDR3 residues: CASSQGVRNTEAFF. The CDR3 nucleotides are TGCGCCAGCAGCCAGGGAGTCAGGAACACTGAAGCTTTCTTT.

The chain combines TRBV6-5 with TRBJ1-6, with D tentatively TRBD1 (5 bases). The germline V gene encodes CDR1 MNHEY and CDR2 SVGAGI. The CDR3 length is 13 residues. V was trimmed by 7 bases and J by 6 bases, leaving 10 bases between them. The CDR3, as DNA: TGTGCCAGCACCGCCGGGGCTAATTCACCCCTCCACTTT. The encoded protein is CASTAGANSPLHF.

The V and J genes are TRBV7-3 and TRBJ2-1; TRBD2 is a possible D gene (6 bases). V was pared by 4 bases and J by 9 bases, with 19 bases between. CDR1 and CDR2 (germline): SGHTA, FQGTGA. The CDR3 consists of 15 residues. CDR3 amino acids: CASSSHSPGVAEQFF. The CDR3, as DNA: TGTGCCAGCAGCTCCCACAGTCCGGGAGTCGCTGAGCAGTTCTTC. The entire variable domain, with the rest obtained from reference TRBV7-3 and TRBJ2-1, is as follows: GAGVSQTPSNKVTEKGKYVELRCDPISGHTALYWYRQSLGQGPEFLIYFQGTGAADDSGLPNDRFFAVRPEGSVSTLKIQRTERGDSAVYLCASSSHSPGVAEQFFGPGTRLTVL.

V usage is TRBV27 and J usage is TRBJ2-3, with unresolved D. Germline V gene data show CDR1 as MNHEY and CDR2 as SMNVEV (reference sequence). The V gene lost 6 bases and the J gene lost 3 bases, with 7 bases spanning the gap. The CDR3 is made up of 12 amino acids. CDR3 protein: CASSRRTDTQYF. Written as DNA, the CDR3 is TGTGCCAGCAGCCGCCGAACAGATACGCAGTATTTT.

This sequence joins TRBV3-1 and TRBJ2-7, with D tentatively TRBD1 or TRBD2 (5 bases each). CDR3 length equals 17 residues. Germline CDR1 and CDR2: LGHDT and YNNKEL (reference sequence). V lost 3 bases and J 1 base, leaving 19 bases between the germline ends. As DNA, the CDR3 is TGTGCCAGCAGCCATCGGGACCGTCTCCACTTTTCCTACGAGCAGTACTTC. Protein product: CASSHRDRLHFSYEQYF.

V and J are TRBV27 and TRBJ2-2; D is undetermined. The germline V and J ends were trimmed by 8 bases and 6 bases, with 19 bases remaining between them. This CDR3 contains 15 residues. The V gene's germline CDR1 is MNHEY and CDR2 SMNVEV (reference sequence). The CDR3 DNA follows: TGTGCCAGCCGCCCTAATGCTTATTGGGCCGGGGAGCTGTTTTTT. It specifies CASRPNAYWAGELFF.

This clonotype was detected only a few times. The chain employs TRBV30 and TRBJ2-2; no definite D call. The CDR3 has 13 residues. V was cut by 2 bases and J by 1 base, with 5 bases left in between. Per germline, CDR1 GTSNPN and CDR2 SVGIG (reference sequence). For the CDR3, the DNA is TGTGCCTGGAGTCCCTTGAACACCGGGGAGCTGTTTTTT. Translated, it gives CAWSPLNTGELFF.

This clonotype was observed many times. The V call is TRBV11-2, the J call TRBJ2-5; D uncertain. The CDR3 spans 15 residues. V gave up 5 bases and J gave up 0 bases, with 13 bases separating them. CDR1 and CDR2 (germline): SGHAT, FQNNGV. CDR3: CASSERLWYQETQYF. As DNA, the CDR3 is TGTGCCAGCAGCGAGAGGCTTTGGTACCAAGAGACCCAGTACTTC.

This rearrangement joins TRBV4-2 to TRBJ2-1, with 15 positions matching TRBD2. J lost 14 bases, V lost 4 bases, and 6 bases had no gene match. CDR3 size: 14 residues. Germline CDR1 reads LGHNA; CDR2 reads YNFKEQ. The CDR3 DNA follows: TGTGCCAGCAGCCGAGGACTAGCGGGGGGGCCTGAGTTCTTC. Translating gives CASSRGLAGGPEFF.

The V and J genes are TRBV2 and TRBJ1-2; TRBD1 is a possible D gene (6 bases). Germline V CDR1 and CDR2: SNHLY, FYNNEI. The CDR3 loop spans 14 amino acids. Trimming stripped 3 bases from V and 4 bases from J, with 12 bases between. CDR3 loop: CASSEGGAFYGYTF. In DNA form, the CDR3 reads TGTGCCAGCAGTGAGGGGGGCGCGTTCTATGGCTACACCTTC.

This clonotype was seen at least ten times. This sequence joins TRBV12-3 or TRBV12-4 and TRBJ1-1; no definite D call. CDR3 length: 10 amino acids. The V gene lost 9 bases and the J gene lost 2 bases, with 4 bases spanning the gap. The CDR3 protein is CASLNTEAFF. CDR3 DNA: TGTGCCAGTTTAAACACTGAAGCTTTCTTT.